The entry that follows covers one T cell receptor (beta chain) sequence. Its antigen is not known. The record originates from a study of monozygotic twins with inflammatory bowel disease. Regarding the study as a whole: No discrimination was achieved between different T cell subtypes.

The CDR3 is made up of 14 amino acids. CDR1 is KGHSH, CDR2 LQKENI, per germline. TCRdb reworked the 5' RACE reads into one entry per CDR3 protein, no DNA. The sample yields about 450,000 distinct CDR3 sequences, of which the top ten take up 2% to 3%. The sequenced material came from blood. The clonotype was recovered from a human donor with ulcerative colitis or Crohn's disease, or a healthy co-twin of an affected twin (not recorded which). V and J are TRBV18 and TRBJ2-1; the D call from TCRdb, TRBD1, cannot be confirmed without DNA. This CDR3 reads CASSPWTGVNEQFF.